Following are 22 T cell receptor beta chains from one sample sequenced in a study of T-cell memory formation after mild COVID-19. TCRdb reanalysed the 5' RACE reads using MiXCR and keeps one entry per CDR3 protein. The sample contains 110,000 or so distinct CDR3 sequences, roughly a sixth of which appear only once. Specimen: PBMCs or a T cell subset sorted from them (not recorded which). The receptors here all came from a man aged 18 to 30 who had mild COVID-19 (a few samples of this study predate the infection). Cell type and time point are not known.

V gene TRBV6-1 combines with J gene TRBJ2-1; 13 nucleotides align to TRBD2. J was trimmed by 4 bases and V by 8 bases; bases with no gene match: 8. CDR1 is MNHNS, CDR2 SASEGT, per germline. There are 16 residues in the CDR3. The CDR3 bases are TGTGCCAGCCCAAGGACTAGCGGGGGCTTTTACAATGAGCAGTTCTTC. Translated: CASPRTSGGFYNEQFF.

In its sample, this clonotype was seen many times. V gene TRBV7-2 combines with J gene TRBJ2-5, with D unclear. Trimming removed 0 bases from V and 5 bases from J, with 7 bases in between. Germline V CDR1 and CDR2: SGHTA, FQGNSA. This CDR3 comprises 13 residues. CDR3 region: CASSLAGMETQYF. In DNA form, the CDR3 reads TGTGCCAGCAGCTTAGCGGGTATGGAGACCCAGTACTTC.

V usage is TRBV5-1 and J usage is TRBJ1-2, with 7 positions matching TRBD1. Looked up from germline, CDR1 is SGHRS and CDR2 is YFSETQ. The CDR3 has 12 amino acids. V lost 7 bases and J lost 1; bases outside the gene matches: 1. Written as DNA, the CDR3 is TGCGCCAGCGGACAGGATAACTATGGCTACACCTTC. Amino acids: CASGQDNYGYTF.

This clonotype was counted only a few times. This chain joins TRBV9 and TRBJ2-4; 10 positions match TRBD1. This CDR3 has 15 residues. Per germline, CDR1 SGDLS and CDR2 YYNGEE. Germline trimming cut 0 bases from V and 6 bases from J; bases unmatched to any gene: 3. CDR3: CASSVDRDRGNIQYF. In DNA, the CDR3 is TGTGCCAGCAGCGTAGACCGGGACAGGGGAAACATTCAGTACTTC.

V is TRBV4-2 and J is TRBJ2-7; no clear D. The CDR3 is made up of 13 amino acids. Trimming shortened V by 3 bases and J by 3 bases, and 9 bases separated the two germline ends. Germline V lookup: CDR1 LGHNA, CDR2 YNFKEQ. CDR3 sequence reads: CASSQGRHYEQYF. Written as DNA, the CDR3 is TGTGCCAGCAGCCAGGGCCGGCACTACGAGCAGTACTTC.

The chain couples TRBV29-1 to TRBJ1-1; no reliable D call. The germline gives CDR1 SQVTM, CDR2 ANQGSEA. V lost 4 bases, J lost 6 bases, and 15 bases lay in between. This CDR3 comprises 13 residues. The CDR3 region is CSVGSGTYAEAFF. The CDR3 DNA follows: TGCAGCGTTGGATCCGGTACGTACGCTGAAGCTTTCTTT.

This clonotype was counted between two and nine times. The chain is built from TRBV5-1 and TRBJ2-5, with D perhaps matching TRBD2 (5 bases). The ends were cut back, 3 bases at V and 1 base at J, with 10 bases in the middle. Per the germline V gene, CDR1 is SGHRS and CDR2 is YFSETQ. The CDR3 is made up of 14 amino acids. The CDR3 DNA is TGCGCCAGCAGCTATCGGGGATCCCAAGAGACCCAGTACTTC. This gives the protein CASSYRGSQETQYF. Supplemented by reference TRBV5-1 and TRBJ2-5, the full variable domain reads KAGVTQTPRYLIKTRGQQVTLSCSPISGHRSVSWYQQTPGQGLQFLFEYFSETQRNKGNFPGRFSGRQFSNSRSEMNVSTLELGDSALYLCASSYRGSQETQYFGPGTRLLVL.

V and J are TRBV2 and TRBJ2-5; a possible D gene is TRBD2 (5 bases). V lost 5 bases, J lost 4 bases, and 14 bases lay in between. In germline, CDR1 is SNHLY, CDR2 FYNNEI. CDR3 length equals 14 residues. CDR3 sequence: CASSTNSGGETQYF. DNA of the CDR3: TGTGCCAGCAGTACTAACTCTGGAGGAGAGACCCAGTACTTC. The complete variable domain, with remaining parts taken from reference TRBV2 and TRBJ2-5, reads EPEVTQTPSHQVTQMGQEVILRCVPISNHLYFYWYRQILGQKVEFLVSFYNNEISEKSEIFDDQFSVERPDGSNFTLKIRSTKLEDSAMYFCASSTNSGGETQYFGPGTRLLVL.

There are a few counts of this clonotype. This chain joins TRBV7-8 and TRBJ2-5; D is possibly TRBD1 or TRBD2 (6 bases each). CDR1 SGHVS and CDR2 FQNEAQ come from the germline V gene. This CDR3 has 17 residues. The ends were cut back, 8 bases at V and 5 bases at J, with 27 bases in the middle. The CDR3 DNA follows: TGTGCCAGCTCTTCCTCCCGAGGGGGGACACACGGGGAGACCCAGTACTTC. This translates into CASSSSRGGTHGETQYF.

This clonotype came up many times. The chain has TRBV12-3 or TRBV12-4 and TRBJ2-3, with TRBD2 identical over 13 bases. The CDR3 is 16 residues long. V lost 5 bases to trimming and J lost 1 base; unmatched junction nucleotides: 3. CDR3 region: CASSPGLAGGTDTQYF. The CDR3 DNA sequence: TGTGCCAGCAGTCCCGGACTAGCGGGGGGCACAGATACGCAGTATTTT.

This clonotype has a handful of counts. The chain employs TRBV2 and TRBJ2-1; 8 positions match TRBD2. This CDR3 is 14 amino acids long. V shed 8 bases, J shed 10 bases, and the junction held 13 bases outside the gene matches. The germline V gene has CDR1 SNHLY and CDR2 FYNNEI. CDR3 region: CASARGTRITEQFF. CDR3 coding DNA: TGTGCCAGCGCGCGGGGGACTAGGATAACCGAGCAGTTCTTC. Variable domain in full (rest from reference TRBV2 and TRBJ2-1): EPEVTQTPSHQVTQMGQEVILRCVPISNHLYFYWYRQILGQKVEFLVSFYNNEISEKSEIFDDQFSVERPDGSNFTLKIRSTKLEDSAMYFCASARGTRITEQFFGPGTRLTVL.

A few counts support this clonotype. A junction boundary mismatches the germline segment, possibly from a read error. The chain carries TRBV29-1 and TRBJ2-5; 8 bases agree with TRBD2. CDR1 SQVTM and CDR2 ANQGSEA come from the germline V gene. The CDR3 has 12 residues. The DNA of the CDR3 is TGCAGCGCGGGGGGGGCGAAAGAGACCAAGTACTTC. It encodes CSAGGAKETKYF.

Only a few counts were recorded for this clonotype. V and J are TRBV5-5 and TRBJ2-7; TRBD1 is a possible D gene (5 bases). V lost 6 bases and J lost 6, with 19 bases in between. The CDR3 loop spans 14 amino acids. The germline gives CDR1 SGHKS, CDR2 YYEKEE (reference sequence). The chain's CDR3 is CASNVGADLREQYV. In DNA form, the CDR3 reads TGTGCCAGCAATGTTGGGGCCGATTTGCGCGAGCAGTACGTC.

Only a few counts were recorded for this clonotype. The V gene is TRBV6-5, the J gene TRBJ1-1; the D gene is possibly TRBD1 (5 bases). This CDR3 region has 13 residues. The germline gives CDR1 MNHEY, CDR2 SVGAGI. V gave up 4 bases and J gave up 0 bases, with 6 bases separating them. This chain's CDR3 is CASSSGVNTEAFF. The CDR3 DNA reads TGTGCCAGCAGTTCGGGGGTGAACACTGAAGCTTTCTTT.

The sample holds a few counts of this clonotype. This sequence joins TRBV27 and TRBJ2-3, with 7 nucleotides matching TRBD2. Germline V gene data show CDR1 as MNHEY and CDR2 as SMNVEV (reference sequence). The CDR3 is 14 amino acids. Trimming cost V 3 bases and J 3 bases; bases outside gene matches: 3. The CDR3 loop reads CASSFRGVTDTQYF. Here the CDR3 DNA reads TGTGCCAGCAGTTTCCGGGGGGTAACAGATACGCAGTATTTT.

The chain combines TRBV20-1 with TRBJ1-2, with D perhaps TRBD1 (6 bases). Germline V gene lookup returns CDR1 DFQATT and CDR2 SNEGSKA (reference sequence). The CDR3 spans 12 residues. Trimming stripped 6 bases from V and 7 bases from J, with 15 bases between. CDR3 nucleotide sequence: TGCAGTGCCCGGACAGAACTGAGTGGCTACACCTTC. As protein: CSARTELSGYTF.

This chain links TRBV11-3 with TRBJ2-1; 7 bases align to TRBD1. CDR1 and CDR2 (germline): SGHNT, YENEEA. J was trimmed by 5 bases and V by 2 bases; bases with no gene match: 3. The CDR3 length is 14 residues. CDR3 nucleotide sequence: TGTGCCAGCAGCTTACAGGGGGAAAACAATGAGCAGTTCTTC. Its translation: CASSLQGENNEQFF.

This clonotype came up a few times. The genes are TRBV7-4 and TRBJ2-3, with TRBD1 matching over 8 bases. Unmatched junction bases numbered 10, after V lost 1 base and J lost 4 bases. This CDR3 has 17 amino acids. The germline V gene encodes CDR1 SGHVT and CDR2 SQSDAQ. CDR3 sequence: CASSLERDRRRADTQYF. DNA for the CDR3: TGTGCCAGCAGCTTAGAAAGGGACAGGAGGCGCGCAGATACGCAGTATTTT.

CDR3 nucleotide sequence: TGCAGCGTTGACCCCCAGGGGGCGGGCGAGCAGTACGTC. Its translation: CSVDPQGAGEQYV. The chain is built from TRBV29-1 and TRBJ2-7; 8 bases match TRBD1. V was clipped by 3 bases and J by 6 bases; unmatched bases: 7. The germline V gene encodes CDR1 SQVTM and CDR2 ANQGSEA. The CDR3 contains 13 residues.

The J gene is TRBJ2-3, the V gene TRBV5-1, with TRBD2 identical over 8 bases. Germline V gene data show CDR1 as SGHRS and CDR2 as YFSETQ. The CDR3 spans 14 residues. Germline trimming cut 2 bases from V and 4 bases from J; bases unmatched to any gene: 3. The CDR3 reads CASSFSGAPDTQYF. CDR3 bases: TGCGCCAGCAGCTTTAGCGGGGCCCCAGATACGCAGTATTTT.

The V and J genes are TRBV7-2 and TRBJ2-3; no definite D call. Trimming cost V 1 base and J 4 bases, with 15 bases left between them. CDR1 is SGHTA, CDR2 FQGNSA, per germline. This CDR3 has 16 amino acids. The CDR3 region has the DNA TGTGCCAGCAGCTTAGTGGCCGGGTTGGGTGCAGATACGCAGTATTTT. It codes for CASSLVAGLGADTQYF.

This chain links TRBV7-3 with TRBJ1-1, with 7 bases lining up with TRBD1. The junction had 7 bases not matched to a gene; V was cut back by 8 bases and J by 4 bases. Germline CDR1 is SGHTA and CDR2 is FQGTGA. The CDR3 spans 13 residues. The DNA of the CDR3 is TGTGCCAGCCTGAGCCAGGGGGGCACTGAAGCTTTCTTT. It is translated as CASLSQGGTEAFF.